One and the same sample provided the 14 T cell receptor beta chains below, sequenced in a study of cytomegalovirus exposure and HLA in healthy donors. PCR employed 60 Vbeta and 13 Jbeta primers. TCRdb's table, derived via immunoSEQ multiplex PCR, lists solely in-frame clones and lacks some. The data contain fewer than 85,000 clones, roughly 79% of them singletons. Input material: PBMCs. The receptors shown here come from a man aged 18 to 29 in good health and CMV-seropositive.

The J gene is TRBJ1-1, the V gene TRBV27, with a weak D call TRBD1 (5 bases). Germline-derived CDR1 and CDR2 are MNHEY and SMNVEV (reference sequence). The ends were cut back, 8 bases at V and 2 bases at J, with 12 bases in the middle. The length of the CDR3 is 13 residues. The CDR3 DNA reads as TGTGCCAGCGAGACAGATCTTAACACTGAAGCTTTCTTT. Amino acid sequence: CASETDLNTEAFF.

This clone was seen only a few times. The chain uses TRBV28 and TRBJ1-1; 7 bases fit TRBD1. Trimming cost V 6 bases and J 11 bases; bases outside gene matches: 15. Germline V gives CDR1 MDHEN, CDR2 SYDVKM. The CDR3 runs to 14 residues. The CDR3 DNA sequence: TGTGCCAGCAGGCAAAGTGGAACAGGGGTGGGTGCTTTCTTT. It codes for CASRQSGTGVGAFF.

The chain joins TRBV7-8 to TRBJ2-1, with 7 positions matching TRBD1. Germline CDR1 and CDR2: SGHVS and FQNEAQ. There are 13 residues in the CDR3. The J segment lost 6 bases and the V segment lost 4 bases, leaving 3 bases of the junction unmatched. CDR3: CASSSRQGNEQFF. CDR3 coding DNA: TGTGCCAGCAGCTCACGACAGGGCAATGAGCAGTTCTTC.

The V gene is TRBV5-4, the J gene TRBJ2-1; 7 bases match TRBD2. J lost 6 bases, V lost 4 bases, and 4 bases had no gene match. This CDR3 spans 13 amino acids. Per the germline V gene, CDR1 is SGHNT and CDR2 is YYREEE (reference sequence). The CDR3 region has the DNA TGTGCCAGCAGCAAGGGACTACTCAATGAGCAGTTCTTC. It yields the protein CASSKGLLNEQFF.

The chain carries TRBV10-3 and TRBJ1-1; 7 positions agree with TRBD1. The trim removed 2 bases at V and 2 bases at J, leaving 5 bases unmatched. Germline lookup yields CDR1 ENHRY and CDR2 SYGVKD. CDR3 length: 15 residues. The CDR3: CAISETGQINTEAFF. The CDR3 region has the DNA TGTGCCATCAGTGAGACGGGACAGATTAACACTGAAGCTTTCTTT.

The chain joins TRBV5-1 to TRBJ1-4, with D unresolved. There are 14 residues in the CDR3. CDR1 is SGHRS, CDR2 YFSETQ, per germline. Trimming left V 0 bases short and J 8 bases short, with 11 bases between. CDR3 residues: CASSLAAGEEKLFF. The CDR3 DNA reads TGCGCCAGCAGCTTGGCCGCGGGAGAGGAAAAACTGTTTTTT.

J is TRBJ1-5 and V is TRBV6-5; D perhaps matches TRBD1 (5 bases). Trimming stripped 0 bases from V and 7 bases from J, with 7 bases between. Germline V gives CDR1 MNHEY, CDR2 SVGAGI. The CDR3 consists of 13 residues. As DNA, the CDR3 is TGTGCCAGCAGTTACTCTAGGGGCCAGCCCCAGCATTTT. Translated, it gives CASSYSRGQPQHF.

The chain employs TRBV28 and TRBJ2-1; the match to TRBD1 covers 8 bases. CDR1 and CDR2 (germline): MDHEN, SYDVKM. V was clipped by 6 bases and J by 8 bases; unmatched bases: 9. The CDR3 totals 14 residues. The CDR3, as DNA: TGTGCCAGCAGCCCAGGGGGCTTGAGGGATGAGCAGTTCTTC. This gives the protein CASSPGGLRDEQFF. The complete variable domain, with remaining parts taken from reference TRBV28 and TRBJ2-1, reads DVKVTQSSRYLVKRTGEKVFLECVQDMDHENMFWYRQDPGLGLRLIYFSYDVKMKEKGDIPEGYSVSREKKERFSLILESASTNQTSMYLCASSPGGLRDEQFFGPGTRLTVL.

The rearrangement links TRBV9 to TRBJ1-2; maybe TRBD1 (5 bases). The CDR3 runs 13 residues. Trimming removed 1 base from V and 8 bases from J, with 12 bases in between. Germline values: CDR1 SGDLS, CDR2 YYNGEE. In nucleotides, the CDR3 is TGTGCCAGCAGCGTACGAGGGGAGGGGGGCTACACCTTC. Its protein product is CASSVRGEGGYTF.

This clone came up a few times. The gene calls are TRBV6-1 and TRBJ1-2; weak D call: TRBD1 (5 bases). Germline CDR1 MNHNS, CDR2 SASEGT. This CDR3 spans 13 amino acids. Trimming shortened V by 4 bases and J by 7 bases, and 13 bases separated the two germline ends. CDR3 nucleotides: TGTGCCAGCAGTGGGGGACGGGACTCTGGCTACACCTTC. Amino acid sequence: CASSGGRDSGYTF.

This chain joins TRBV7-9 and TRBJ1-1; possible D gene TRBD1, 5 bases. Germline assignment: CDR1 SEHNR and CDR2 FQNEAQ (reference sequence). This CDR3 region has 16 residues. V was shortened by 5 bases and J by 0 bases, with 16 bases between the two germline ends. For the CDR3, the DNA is TGTGCCAGCAGCCCTTTAATAGGGGCGGTGAACACTGAAGCTTTCTTT. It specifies CASSPLIGAVNTEAFF.

CDR3 DNA sequence: TGTGCCAGCAGCGCCCCGCGGGACCCGGGAGGGACCCAGTACTTC. Translating gives CASSAPRDPGGTQYF. The genes are TRBV9 and TRBJ2-5, with 7 positions matching TRBD2. The CDR3 runs to 15 residues. The junction had 12 bases not matched to a gene; V was cut back by 3 bases and J by 7 bases. CDR1 is SGDLS and CDR2 is YYNGEE in the germline V gene. Based on the CDR3 plus reference TRBV9 and TRBJ2-5, the full variable domain is DSGVTQTPKHLITATGQRVTLRCSPRSGDLSVYWYQQSLDQGLQFLIQYYNGEERAKGNILERFSAQQFPDLHSELNLSSLELGDSALYFCASSAPRDPGGTQYFGPGTRLLVL.

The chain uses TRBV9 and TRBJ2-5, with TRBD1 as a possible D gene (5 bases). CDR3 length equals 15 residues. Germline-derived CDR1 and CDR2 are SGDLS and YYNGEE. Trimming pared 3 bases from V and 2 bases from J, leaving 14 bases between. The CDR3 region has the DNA TGTGCCAGCAGCGAGGCACCCAGGGCTCAAGAGACCCAGTACTTC. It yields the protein CASSEAPRAQETQYF.

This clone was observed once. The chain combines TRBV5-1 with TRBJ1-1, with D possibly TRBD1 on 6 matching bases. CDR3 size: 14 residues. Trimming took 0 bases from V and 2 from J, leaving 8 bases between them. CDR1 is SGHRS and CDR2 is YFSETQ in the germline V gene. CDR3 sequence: CASSLVGTNTEAFF. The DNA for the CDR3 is TGCGCCAGCAGCTTGGTGGGGACAAACACTGAAGCTTTCTTT.